The 29 T cell receptor beta chains listed next were all sequenced from one sample in a study of T cells in localized non-small cell lung cancer. Clones were sequenced by immunoSEQ multiplex PCR, and TCRdb holds only the in-frame ones, with some missing. The sample holds roughly 58,000 clones, roughly 80% seen once. Sample: PBMCs, taken before any cancer treatment. These receptors originate from a man aged 40-75 years with stage II lung adenocarcinoma.

CDR3 residues: CASSGQDHQPQHF. The CDR3 bases are TGTGCCAGTAGTGGTCAGGATCATCAGCCCCAGCATTTT. The chain has TRBV19 and TRBJ1-5, with D hard to call. V was cut by 5 bases and J by 5 bases, with 10 bases left in between. The CDR3 spans 13 residues. Germline CDR1 LNHDA, CDR2 SQIVND (reference sequence). Using reference TRBV19 and TRBJ1-5 for the parts outside the CDR3, the full variable domain is DGGITQSPKYLFRKEGQNVTLSCEQNLNHDAMYWYRQDPGQGLRLIYYSQIVNDFQKGDIAEGYSVSREKKESFPLTVTSAQKNPTAFYLCASSGQDHQPQHFGDGTRLSIL.

The V gene is TRBV30, the J gene TRBJ1-2, with TRBD1 matching over 7 bases. The CDR3 totals 13 residues. Trimming removed 5 bases from V and 7 bases from J; junction bases left unmatched: 10. The V gene's germline CDR1 is GTSNPN and CDR2 SVGIG (reference sequence). The DNA for the CDR3 is TGTGCCTGGGAGCTATCCCAGGGGGGTGGCTACACCTTC. Its translation: CAWELSQGGGYTF.

The CDR3 spells CASSPKDTGELFF. DNA for the CDR3: TGTGCCAGCAGCCCGAAGGACACCGGGGAGCTGTTTTTT. This chain joins TRBV11-2 and TRBJ2-2; D remains unclear. The CDR3 is 13 residues long. V was cut by 5 bases and J by 3 bases, with 7 bases left in between. The germline V gene has CDR1 SGHAT and CDR2 FQNNGV.

The CDR3 reads CASSYGSTSGNTIYF. The CDR3 nucleotides are TGTGCCAGCAGTTACGGGAGTACCTCTGGAAACACCATATATTTT. The V gene is TRBV6-6, the J gene TRBJ1-3; D gene ambiguous. Trimming took 2 bases from V and 0 from J, leaving 8 bases between them. Germline assignment: CDR1 MNHNY and CDR2 SVGAGI (reference sequence). The length of the CDR3 is 15 residues.

This clone came up a few times. V usage is TRBV18 and J usage is TRBJ2-3; D possibly matches TRBD1 or TRBD2 (5 bases each). V dropped 3 bases and J dropped 3 bases, with 13 bases sitting between them. The CDR3 length is 15 residues. Germline V gene lookup returns CDR1 KGHSH and CDR2 LQKENI. The CDR3 DNA is TGTGCCAGCTCACCCGGGGCCCATGAGACAGATACGCAGTATTTT. As protein: CASSPGAHETDTQYF.

This chain connects TRBV19 to TRBJ1-1; D not certain. The V gene's germline CDR1 is LNHDA and CDR2 SQIVND (reference sequence). The ends were cut back, 3 bases at V and 7 bases at J, with 12 bases in the middle. This CDR3 is built from 13 residues. DNA of the CDR3: TGTGCCAGTAGTATCAACCGGGCGGGTGAAGCTTTCTTT. This translates into CASSINRAGEAFF.

This rearrangement joins TRBV5-1 to TRBJ1-1; no reliable D call. Germline CDR1 is SGHRS and CDR2 is YFSETQ. The CDR3 sequence is 12 residues long. The ends were cut back, 2 bases at V and 7 bases at J, with 9 bases in the middle. The CDR3 reads CASSFGPGEAFF. The CDR3 nucleotides read TGCGCCAGCAGCTTCGGGCCCGGTGAAGCTTTCTTT.

The chain recombines TRBV5-1 with TRBJ2-7; 8 bases fit TRBD1. V gave up 0 bases and J gave up 0 bases; unmatched junction bases: 2. CDR3 length: 15 residues. Germline assignment: CDR1 SGHRS and CDR2 YFSETQ. The CDR3 DNA is TGCGCCAGCAGCTTGGGGACAGGGAGCTCCTACGAGCAGTACTTC. It codes for CASSLGTGSSYEQYF.

This clone was detected a few times. The chain carries TRBV12-5 and TRBJ1-5; TRBD1 matches 8 bases. Germline assignment: CDR1 LGHNT and CDR2 FRNRAP. The J segment lost 6 bases and the V segment lost 4 bases, leaving 5 bases of the junction unmatched. CDR3 size: 14 residues. Here the CDR3 DNA reads TGTGCTAGTGGTTCGGACAGGGTGTTTCAGCCCCAGCATTTT. Its protein product is CASGSDRVFQPQHF.

This chain connects TRBV6-1 to TRBJ2-7; the match to TRBD1 covers 9 bases. This CDR3 is 14 amino acids long. Germline V gene data show CDR1 as MNHNS and CDR2 as SASEGT. Germline trimming cut 8 bases from V and 4 bases from J; bases unmatched to any gene: 9. The CDR3 region has the DNA TGTGCCAGCTCTCAACAGGGGGCAGGGTACGAGCAGTACTTC. Residues: CASSQQGAGYEQYF.

The chain carries TRBV5-1 and TRBJ1-5; no clear D gene. CDR1 and CDR2 (germline): SGHRS, YFSETQ. Trimming stripped 1 base from V and 5 bases from J, with 13 bases between. The CDR3 loop spans 15 amino acids. CDR3 sequence: CASSLTGLGHQPQHF. CDR3 nucleotides: TGCGCCAGCAGCTTGACGGGTCTGGGTCATCAGCCCCAGCATTTT.

The chain links TRBV5-4 to TRBJ2-1; 11 nucleotides align to TRBD2. V shed 4 bases and J 10 bases; nucleotides not matched to a gene: 4. Germline V lookup: CDR1 SGHNT, CDR2 YYREEE (reference sequence). The CDR3 covers 13 residues. CDR3 DNA sequence: TGTGCCAGCAGCGCACTAGCGGGAGTGGAGCAGTTCTTC. It encodes CASSALAGVEQFF. Based on the CDR3 plus reference TRBV5-4 and TRBJ2-1, the full variable domain is ETGVTQSPTHLIKTRGQQVTLRCSSQSGHNTVSWYQQALGQGPQFIFQYYREEENGRGNFPPRFSGLQFPNYSSELNVNALELDDSALYLCASSALAGVEQFFGPGTRLTVL.

The V call is TRBV7-8, the J call TRBJ1-1; 7 bases agree with TRBD1. The CDR3 contains 19 residues. Germline V gene sequence: CDR1 SGHVS, CDR2 FQNEAQ. Trimming took 2 bases from V and 5 from J; bases not matched to a gene: 20. CDR3 region: CASSLSPGRQGLRGTEAFF. The CDR3 DNA sequence: TGTGCCAGCAGCTTAAGCCCGGGTCGACAGGGCCTAAGAGGGACTGAAGCTTTCTTT.

In its sample, this clone was seen a few times. The genes are TRBV7-3 and TRBJ2-1, with D uncertain. V gave up 1 base and J gave up 9 bases, with 7 bases separating them. Germline V gene lookup returns CDR1 SGHTA and CDR2 FQGTGA. The length of the CDR3 is 12 residues. DNA of the CDR3: TGTGCCAGCAGCTTAAATATAGGTGAGCAGTTCTTC. Protein product: CASSLNIGEQFF.

The V gene is TRBV7-9, the J gene TRBJ1-1; D is uncertain. The V end lost 1 base, the J end lost 4 bases, and 7 bases lay between the germline ends. Germline V gene sequence: CDR1 SEHNR, CDR2 FQNEAQ (reference sequence). This CDR3 is built from 13 residues. The chain's CDR3 is CASSLGGGTEAFF. In DNA form, the CDR3 reads TGTGCCAGCAGCTTAGGGGGAGGCACTGAAGCTTTCTTT.

This clone showed up just once. The chain combines TRBV19 with TRBJ2-3; TRBD2 matches 9 bases. The V and J ends lost 9 bases and 0 bases, in that order; junction bases with no gene match: 7. The CDR3 has 15 residues. Germline CDR1 reads LNHDA; CDR2 reads SQIVND (reference sequence). CDR3 protein: CASRGLATSTDTQYF. CDR3 nucleotide sequence: TGTGCCAGCCGCGGACTAGCGACTAGCACAGATACGCAGTATTTT. The complete variable domain, with remaining parts taken from reference TRBV19 and TRBJ2-3, reads DGGITQSPKYLFRKEGQNVTLSCEQNLNHDAMYWYRQDPGQGLRLIYYSQIVNDFQKGDIAEGYSVSREKKESFPLTVTSAQKNPTAFYLCASRGLATSTDTQYFGPGTRLTVL.

This clone turned up a few times. In DNA form, the CDR3 reads TGTGCCATCCAAGGACTAGCGGAATACAATGAGCAGTTCTTC. This sequence encodes CAIQGLAEYNEQFF. The J gene is TRBJ2-1, the V gene TRBV10-3, with 10 bases aligning to TRBD2. With 8 bases clipped from V and 4 bases from J, the junction kept 5 bases outside the gene matches. CDR1 is ENHRY, CDR2 SYGVKD, per germline. The length of the CDR3 is 14 residues.

This clone was observed once. The chain uses TRBV7-2 and TRBJ2-3; D remains unclear. V lost 0 bases and J lost 0, with 16 bases in between. Germline V gene data show CDR1 as SGHTA and CDR2 as FQGNSA. CDR3 size: 18 residues. CDR3 nucleotide sequence: TGTGCCAGCAGCTTAGCCCACGGCACCCGATCTAGCACAGATACGCAGTATTTT. Translating it yields CASSLAHGTRSSTDTQYF. Complete variable domain (other parts from reference TRBV7-2 and TRBJ2-3): GAGVSQSPSNKVTEKGKDVELRCDPISGHTALYWYRQSLGQGLEFLIYFQGNSAPDKSGLPSDRFSAERTGGSVSTLTIQRTQQEDSAVYLCASSLAHGTRSSTDTQYFGPGTRLTVL.

The chain couples TRBV4-2 to TRBJ2-5, with 10 nucleotides matching TRBD2. The J call could be wrong; TRBJ2-7 is a better fit for the DNA end. The germline gives CDR1 LGHNA, CDR2 YNFKEQ. The CDR3 extends over 17 amino acids. CDR3 amino acids: CASSPRASGSPTYEQYF. The DNA for the CDR3 is TGTGCCAGCAGCCCGAGGGCTAGCGGGAGCCCAACCTACGAGCAGTACTTC.

This clone was seen once. This sequence joins TRBV7-2 and TRBJ1-1; D is undetermined. V gave up 6 bases and J gave up 3 bases, with 20 bases separating them. The germline gives CDR1 SGHTA, CDR2 FQGNSA. The CDR3 extends over 16 amino acids. The CDR3 protein is CASRKQIGWIDTEAFF. The CDR3 coding sequence is TGTGCCAGCAGGAAGCAAATCGGTTGGATAGACACTGAAGCTTTCTTT. The full variable domain, rest sourced from reference TRBV7-2 and TRBJ1-1, is GAGVSQSPSNKVTEKGKDVELRCDPISGHTALYWYRQSLGQGLEFLIYFQGNSAPDKSGLPSDRFSAERTGGSVSTLTIQRTQQEDSAVYLCASRKQIGWIDTEAFFGQGTRLTVV.

This CDR3 is CASSGLARGAGKNIQYF. DNA for the CDR3: TGTGCCAGCAGTGGACTAGCGCGAGGGGCTGGCAAAAACATTCAGTACTTC. This rearrangement joins TRBV6-1 to TRBJ2-4; TRBD2 agrees at 8 bases. This CDR3 is built from 17 residues. J gave up 3 bases and V 4 bases, and 11 bases lay outside the gene matches. Looked up from germline, CDR1 is MNHNS and CDR2 is SASEGT.

V gene TRBV7-9 combines with J gene TRBJ1-5, with a weak D call TRBD1 (6 bases). V lost 5 bases, J lost 4 bases, and 12 bases lay in between. CDR1 is SEHNR, CDR2 FQNEAQ, per germline (reference sequence). The CDR3 length is 14 residues. The CDR3 region has the DNA TGTGCCAGCAGCCGGGACATCGCTAATCAGCCCCAGCATTTT. Amino acid sequence: CASSRDIANQPQHF.

This chain connects TRBV27 to TRBJ1-2, with 7 bases fitting TRBD1. V was pared by 3 bases and J by 2 bases, with 3 bases of the junction left unmatched. CDR3 length: 14 residues. CDR1 is MNHEY, CDR2 SMNVEV, per germline (reference sequence). The CDR3 nucleotides are TGTGCCAGCAGTTTCACAGGGGAAAACTATGGCTACACCTTC. Protein sequence: CASSFTGENYGYTF.

This clone ranks as medium-sized (0.01 to 0.1%). V gene TRBV7-2 combines with J gene TRBJ2-7; 8 bases are a match to TRBD2. V dropped 3 bases and J dropped 9; count of bases not matched to a gene: 4. This CDR3 is 12 amino acids long. Germline V lookup: CDR1 SGHTA, CDR2 FQGNSA. CDR3 sequence (DNA): TGTGCCAGCAGCTTTAACCGGGAGGGGCAGTACTTC. This codes for CASSFNREGQYF.

This sequence joins TRBV7-6 and TRBJ2-7; D is perhaps TRBD1 (5 bases). The germline CDR1 and CDR2 sequences are SGHVS and FNYEAQ. The CDR3 spans 16 residues. With 2 bases removed from V and 0 bases from J, the gap between germline ends came to 14 bases. The CDR3: CASSLNLGVSSYEQYF. Here the CDR3 DNA reads TGTGCCAGCAGCTTAAATTTAGGGGTAAGCTCCTACGAGCAGTACTTC.

This CDR3 reads CASTSHPSGSGNTIYF. CDR3 nucleotides: TGTGCCAGCACCTCACACCCTTCGGGCTCTGGAAACACCATATATTTT. The J gene is TRBJ1-3, the V gene TRBV9; D uncertain. The CDR3 consists of 16 residues. Trimming removed 6 bases from V and 0 bases from J, with 16 bases in between. Germline V gene data show CDR1 as SGDLS and CDR2 as YYNGEE.

V usage is TRBV19 and J usage is TRBJ2-7, with D hard to call. The germline CDR1 and CDR2 sequences are LNHDA and SQIVND (reference sequence). V was clipped by 3 bases and J by 0 bases, with 18 bases between them. There are 17 residues in the CDR3. CDR3 region: CASSIGFGALSSYEQYF. CDR3 coding DNA: TGTGCCAGTAGTATTGGGTTTGGAGCGTTGAGCTCCTACGAGCAGTACTTC.

This sequence joins TRBV10-3 and TRBJ1-1; no firm D call. Per germline, CDR1 ENHRY and CDR2 SYGVKD. This CDR3 has 13 residues. V was shortened by 1 base and J by 3 bases, with 6 bases between the two germline ends. Written as DNA, the CDR3 is TGTGCCATCAGTGAGTTCCGGGACACTGAAGCTTTCTTT. Protein product: CAISEFRDTEAFF.

The gene calls are TRBV7-6 and TRBJ2-1; 13 bases fit TRBD2. CDR3 length equals 15 residues. V was pared by 6 bases and J by 2 bases, with 1 base of the junction left unmatched. Germline CDR1 SGHVS, CDR2 FNYEAQ. The CDR3 is CASRGLAGAYNEQFF. DNA of the CDR3: TGTGCCAGCAGAGGACTAGCGGGGGCCTACAATGAGCAGTTCTTC. Supplemented by reference TRBV7-6 and TRBJ2-1, the full variable domain reads GAGVSQSPRYKVTKRGQDVALRCDPISGHVSLYWYRQALGQGPEFLTYFNYEAQQDKSGLPNDRFSAERPEGSISTLTIQRTEQRDSAMYRCASRGLAGAYNEQFFGPGTRLTVL.